Listed here are 26 T cell receptor beta chains from one sample, sequenced in a study of blood T cell repertoires in COVID-19 (dated by TCRdb to 2019 to 2021). Library creation used the immunoSEQ multiplex PCR assay. In TCRdb, the immuneACCESS table is reduced to in-frame sequences with V and J assigned. These tables do not hold every clone; where another copy was compared, an unresolved V gene accounts for under half, and the others remain unexplained. For this sample there are hundreds of thousands of clones; about 89% appear just once. Roughly 1.2% of the sample is taken by the ten largest. The sequencing sample was made of peripheral blood. These receptors originate from a man between 40 and 49 years old with acute or convalescent COVID-19.

The chain employs TRBV19 and TRBJ2-4; D remains unclear. This CDR3 comprises 17 residues. The ends were cut back, 1 base at V and 1 base at J, with 14 bases in the middle. Germline CDR1 and CDR2: LNHDA and SQIVND (reference sequence). The CDR3 DNA reads TGTGCCAGTAGTATAGTGGTGGGTTGGGCGGCCAAAAACATTCAGTACTTC. The encoded protein is CASSIVVGWAAKNIQYF.

The chain links TRBV6-1 to TRBJ1-6, with TRBD1 identical over 7 bases. The CDR3 covers 13 residues. Looked up from germline, CDR1 is MNHNS and CDR2 is SASEGT. V lost 3 bases and J lost 10; bases outside the gene matches: 3. The CDR3 reads CASSDRTGSPLHF. CDR3 DNA: TGTGCCAGCAGTGACAGGACAGGCTCACCCCTCCACTTT.

The chain links TRBV15 to TRBJ2-1, with 9 bases identical to TRBD2. Losses at the gene ends were 1 base for V and 5 bases for J; bases not matched to a gene: 12. This CDR3 has 18 amino acids. CDR1 and CDR2 (germline): LNHNV, YYDKDF (reference sequence). For the CDR3, the DNA is TGTGCCACCAGCAGAGCCAGGTATCTCTCTAGCGGGGACAATGAGCAGTTCTTC. Amino acids: CATSRARYLSSGDNEQFF. Full variable domain (missing parts from reference TRBV15 and TRBJ2-1): DAMVIQNPRYQVTQFGKPVTLSCSQTLNHNVMYWYQQKSSQAPKLLFHYYDKDFNNEADTPDNFQSRRPNTSFCFLDIRSPGLGDTAMYLCATSRARYLSSGDNEQFFGPGTRLTVL.

The chain employs TRBV6-5 and TRBJ2-7; 8 nucleotides line up with TRBD1. The J segment lost 0 bases and the V segment lost 2 bases, leaving 6 bases of the junction unmatched. This CDR3 spans 16 amino acids. CDR1 and CDR2 from the germline V gene are MNHEY and SVGAGI. CDR3 amino acids: CASSYGTGSYSYEQYF. The CDR3, as DNA: TGTGCCAGCAGTTACGGGACAGGATCATACTCCTACGAGCAGTACTTC.

The gene calls are TRBV6-5 and TRBJ2-7; possibly TRBD1 for D (8 bases). The CDR3 contains 13 residues. Trimming removed 6 bases from V and 5 bases from J, with 14 bases in between. The germline V gene encodes CDR1 MNHEY and CDR2 SVGAGI. CDR3 region: CASRDREGNEQYF. The CDR3 DNA reads as TGTGCCAGCAGGGACAGGGAGGGGAACGAGCAGTACTTC.

V usage is TRBV5-6 and J usage is TRBJ1-1; unclear D gene. The CDR3 runs 12 residues. V lost 0 bases and J lost 4, with 4 bases in between. Germline V gives CDR1 SGHDT, CDR2 YYEEEE. The CDR3 protein is CASSLDLTEAFF. As DNA, the CDR3 is TGTGCCAGCAGCTTGGATCTCACTGAAGCTTTCTTT.

The chain uses TRBV27 and TRBJ2-1, with 11 bases lining up with TRBD2. CDR1 is MNHEY and CDR2 is SMNVEV in the germline V gene (reference sequence). V gave up 6 bases and J gave up 5 bases; unmatched junction bases: 21. CDR3 length: 20 amino acids. CDR3 loop: CASSLTLLAGEVSRHNEQFF. The CDR3 coding sequence is TGTGCCAGCAGCCTAACCTTACTAGCGGGAGAAGTGTCTCGCCACAATGAGCAGTTCTTC.

The rearrangement uses TRBV30 and TRBJ1-4; tentatively, D is TRBD1 (6 bases). Germline assignment: CDR1 GTSNPN and CDR2 SVGIG (reference sequence). The CDR3 length is 15 residues. V shed 2 bases and J shed 3 bases, with 13 bases lying between them. The CDR3 DNA is TGTGCCTGGAGTATCGAAGGGGGTTCTAATGAAAAACTGTTTTTT. Amino acids: CAWSIEGGSNEKLFF. Together with reference TRBV30 and TRBJ1-4, the CDR3 gives the full variable domain: SQTIHQWPATLVQPVGSPLSLECTVEGTSNPNLYWYRQAAGRGLQLLFYSVGIGQISSEVPQNLSASRPQDRQFILSSKKLLLSDSGFYLCAWSIEGGSNEKLFFGSGTQLSVL.

The chain recombines TRBV2 with TRBJ2-5; the D gene is possibly TRBD1 (6 bases). The CDR3 has 18 amino acids. Germline lookup yields CDR1 SNHLY and CDR2 FYNNEI. Trimming took 8 bases from V and 2 from J, leaving 27 bases between them. The DNA for the CDR3 is TGTGCCAGCGGACGGGCTTGGCTTGGACAGCCTTCTCAAGAGACCCAGTACTTC. This codes for CASGRAWLGQPSQETQYF.

V is TRBV7-2 and J is TRBJ2-1, with 8 bases fitting TRBD2. The CDR3 loop spans 13 amino acids. V was clipped by 3 bases and J by 10 bases; unmatched bases: 5. From germline, CDR1 is SGHTA and CDR2 FQGNSA. The chain's CDR3 is CASSFSGEGEQFF. In DNA, the CDR3 is TGTGCCAGCAGCTTTAGCGGGGAGGGGGAGCAGTTCTTC.

This chain connects TRBV6-5 to TRBJ2-2, with D perhaps TRBD1 (6 bases). Germline CDR1 is MNHEY and CDR2 is SVGAGI. V was clipped by 0 bases and J by 7 bases, with 9 bases between them. The CDR3 runs 14 residues. The CDR3 sequence: CASSYSEGVGELFF. Here the CDR3 DNA reads TGTGCCAGCAGTTACTCAGAGGGGGTCGGGGAGCTGTTTTTT.

The chain recombines TRBV7-9 with TRBJ2-1; TRBD2 aligns across 14 bases. This CDR3 region has 15 residues. Germline CDR1 is SEHNR and CDR2 is FQNEAQ (reference sequence). The J segment lost 7 bases and the V segment lost 8 bases, leaving 7 bases of the junction unmatched. CDR3 nucleotides: TGTGCCAGCTTGACCGGGACTAGCGGGAGAAATGAGCAGTTCTTC. This encodes CASLTGTSGRNEQFF.

The CDR3, as DNA: TGTGCCAGCAGTTTAAACGGAGGGTTCATCACCGGGGAGCTGTTTTTT. It specifies CASSLNGGFITGELFF. The chain combines TRBV28 with TRBJ2-2; D might be TRBD2 (6 bases). The V gene's germline CDR1 is MDHEN and CDR2 SYDVKM. The V end lost 2 bases, the J end lost 4 bases, and 14 bases lay between the germline ends. This CDR3 has 16 amino acids.

This sequence joins TRBV2 and TRBJ1-1; 8 nucleotides align to TRBD1. This CDR3 comprises 12 residues. With V trimmed by 9 bases and J by 3 bases, 3 bases remained unmatched. CDR1 and CDR2 (germline): SNHLY, FYNNEI. CDR3 DNA sequence: TGTGCCAGGGGACAGGCGGACACTGAAGCTTTCTTT. Translated: CARGQADTEAFF.

The CDR3 region has the DNA TGTGCCAGCAGCTACGGACTTAATCAGCCCCAGCATTTT. As protein: CASSYGLNQPQHF. V and J are TRBV12-3 or TRBV12-4 and TRBJ1-5; D ambiguous. Trimming left V 6 bases short and J 4 bases short, with 10 bases between. The CDR3 sequence is 13 residues long.

The rearrangement uses TRBV15 and TRBJ2-1; the match to TRBD2 covers 9 bases. The CDR3 runs 19 residues. V lost 0 bases, J lost 0 bases, and 9 bases stayed unmatched. CDR1 and CDR2 (germline): LNHNV, YYDKDF (reference sequence). CDR3 amino acids: CATSRELAGSLSSYNEQFF. The CDR3 DNA is TGTGCCACCAGCAGAGAACTAGCGGGCTCCTTAAGCTCCTACAATGAGCAGTTCTTC.

This clone was picked up one time. The chain is built from TRBV5-5 and TRBJ2-1; unclear D gene. Between the trimmed V and J ends, which lost 3 bases and 0 bases, there was a span of 16 bases. This CDR3 is built from 17 residues. The V gene's germline CDR1 is SGHKS and CDR2 YYEKEE (reference sequence). The CDR3 sequence is CASSSGSILSSYNEQFF. The CDR3 nucleotides are TGTGCCAGCAGCTCCGGTTCGATTCTTAGCTCCTACAATGAGCAGTTCTTC. The full variable domain, rest sourced from reference TRBV5-5 and TRBJ2-1, is DAGVTQSPTHLIKTRGQQVTLRCSPISGHKSVSWYQQVLGQGPQFIFQYYEKEERGRGNFPDRFSARQFPNYSSELNVNALLLGDSALYLCASSSGSILSSYNEQFFGPGTRLTVL.

V gene TRBV29-1 combines with J gene TRBJ1-2; 10 bases are a match to TRBD1. Germline V gene sequence: CDR1 SQVTM, CDR2 ANQGSEA. With 6 bases clipped from V and 7 bases from J, the junction kept 8 bases outside the gene matches. The CDR3 extends over 13 amino acids. CDR3 protein: CSVGQGGRRGYTF. The CDR3 nucleotides are TGCAGCGTAGGACAGGGGGGGAGGCGTGGCTACACCTTC.

The chain carries TRBV11-1 and TRBJ2-5; TRBD1 matches 10 bases. This CDR3 has 14 residues. V was clipped by 5 bases and J by 4 bases; unmatched bases: 4. Germline V gives CDR1 SGHAT, CDR2 FQDESV (reference sequence). The CDR3 DNA sequence: TGTGCCAGCAGCCCCGGGACAGGGGCAGAGACCCAGTACTTC. Translated, it gives CASSPGTGAETQYF. The full variable domain, its missing parts supplied by reference TRBV11-1 and TRBJ2-5, is EAEVAQSPRYKITEKSQAVAFWCDPISGHATLYWYRQILGQGPELLVQFQDESVVDDSQLPKDRFSAERLKGVDSTLKIQPAELGDSAMYLCASSPGTGAETQYFGPGTRLLVL.

This clone has only a few counts. The V and J genes are TRBV19 and TRBJ1-5, with unresolved D. The V and J ends lost 8 bases and 1 base respectively, with 15 bases between them. Germline V gene lookup returns CDR1 LNHDA and CDR2 SQIVND (reference sequence). This CDR3 has 15 amino acids. CDR3 region: CASRALVLSNQPQHF. CDR3 nucleotides: TGTGCCAGTCGCGCCCTGGTTCTAAGCAATCAGCCCCAGCATTTT.

The chain employs TRBV29-1 and TRBJ2-7, with 10 nucleotides matching TRBD2. After removal of 7 bases from V and 2 bases from J, the junction contained 5 bases not matched to a gene. Germline CDR1 and CDR2: SQVTM and ANQGSEA. CDR3 length equals 13 residues. The chain's CDR3 is CSAITSGAYEQYF. The CDR3 DNA reads as TGCAGCGCCATCACTAGCGGGGCCTACGAGCAGTACTTC.

The chain joins TRBV6-5 to TRBJ1-1, with 9 bases fitting TRBD1. There are 15 residues in the CDR3. From germline, CDR1 is MNHEY and CDR2 SVGAGI. V lost 8 bases to trimming and J lost 3 bases; unmatched junction nucleotides: 10. In DNA, the CDR3 is TGTGCCAGCGGAATTTGGACAGGGGTGGACACTGAAGCTTTCTTT. Amino acids: CASGIWTGVDTEAFF.

This chain links TRBV19 with TRBJ2-1; 8 positions agree with TRBD2. Germline CDR1 reads LNHDA; CDR2 reads SQIVND (reference sequence). J lost 4 bases, V lost 6 bases, and 14 bases had no gene match. The CDR3 is 17 amino acids. This CDR3 is CASSPLLAEAPYNEQFF. The CDR3 DNA reads TGTGCCAGTAGCCCACTACTAGCGGAGGCCCCTTACAATGAGCAGTTCTTC.

The chain has TRBV5-6 and TRBJ2-1; TRBD2 matches 8 bases. Germline V lookup: CDR1 SGHDT, CDR2 YYEEEE. V dropped 3 bases and J dropped 4; count of bases not matched to a gene: 9. The CDR3 is made up of 16 amino acids. The CDR3 region has the DNA TGTGCCAGCAGCTCCCAAGGCGGGAGGAGTTACAATGAGCAGTTCTTC. Its translation: CASSSQGGRSYNEQFF.

The chain is built from TRBV12-5 and TRBJ2-5, with a possible D match to TRBD2 (5 bases). The CDR3 runs to 15 residues. Per germline, CDR1 LGHNT and CDR2 FRNRAP. For the CDR3, the DNA is TGTGCCTCCGAGGGCGACCGGGCCCAACAAGAGACCCAGTACTTC. Translating it yields CASEGDRAQQETQYF. The whole variable domain, remainder taken from reference TRBV12-5 and TRBJ2-5, is DARVTQTPRHKVTEMGQEVTMRCQPILGHNTVFWYRQTMMQGLELLAYFRNRAPLDDSGMPKDRFSAEMPDATLATLKIQPSEPRDSAVYFCASEGDRAQQETQYFGPGTRLLVL.

CDR3 sequence reads: CASGRGTQYF. The CDR3 DNA follows: TGTGCCTCAGGCCGGGGGACCCAGTACTTC. The chain combines TRBV27 with TRBJ2-5; TRBD2 is a possible D gene (5 bases). Germline-derived CDR1 and CDR2 are MNHEY and SMNVEV (reference sequence). Between the trimmed V and J ends, which lost 11 bases and 7 bases, there was a span of 11 bases. The CDR3 is 10 residues long.